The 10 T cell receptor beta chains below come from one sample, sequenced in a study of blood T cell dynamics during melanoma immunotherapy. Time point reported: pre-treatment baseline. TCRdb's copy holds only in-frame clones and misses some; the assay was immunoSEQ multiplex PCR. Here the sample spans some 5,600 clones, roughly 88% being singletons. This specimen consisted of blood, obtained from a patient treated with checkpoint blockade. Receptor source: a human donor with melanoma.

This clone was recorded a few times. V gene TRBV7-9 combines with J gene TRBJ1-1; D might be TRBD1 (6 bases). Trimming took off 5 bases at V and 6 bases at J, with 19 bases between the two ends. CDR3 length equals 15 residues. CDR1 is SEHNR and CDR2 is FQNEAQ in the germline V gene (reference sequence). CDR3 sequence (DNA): TGTGCCAGCAGCGACGGGACACCCAGAGGGCCTGAAGCTTTCTTT. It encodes CASSDGTPRGPEAFF. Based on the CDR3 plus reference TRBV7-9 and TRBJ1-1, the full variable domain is DTGVSQNPRHKITKRGQNVTFRCDPISEHNRLYWYRQTLGQGPEFLTYFQNEAQLEKSRLLSDRFSAERPKGSFSTLEIQRTEQGDSAMYLCASSDGTPRGPEAFFGQGTRLTVV.

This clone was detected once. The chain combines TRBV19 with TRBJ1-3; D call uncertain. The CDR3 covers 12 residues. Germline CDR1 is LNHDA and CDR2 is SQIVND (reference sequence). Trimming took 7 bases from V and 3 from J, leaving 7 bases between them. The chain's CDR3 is CASNAGGNTIYF. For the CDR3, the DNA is TGTGCCAGTAACGCTGGTGGAAACACCATATATTTT. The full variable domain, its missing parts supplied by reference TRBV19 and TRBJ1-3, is DGGITQSPKYLFRKEGQNVTLSCEQNLNHDAMYWYRQDPGQGLRLIYYSQIVNDFQKGDIAEGYSVSREKKESFPLTVTSAQKNPTAFYLCASNAGGNTIYFGEGSWLTVV.

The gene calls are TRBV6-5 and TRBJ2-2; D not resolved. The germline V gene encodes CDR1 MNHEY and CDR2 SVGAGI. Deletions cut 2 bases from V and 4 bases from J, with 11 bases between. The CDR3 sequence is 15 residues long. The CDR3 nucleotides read TGTGCCAGCAGTTACGTGTGGACGAGCACCGGGGAGCTGTTTTTT. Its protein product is CASSYVWTSTGELFF.

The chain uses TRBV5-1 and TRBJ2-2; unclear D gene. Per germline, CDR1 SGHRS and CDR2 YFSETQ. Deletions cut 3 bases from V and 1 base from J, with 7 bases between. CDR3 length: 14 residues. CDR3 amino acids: CASSYTLNTGELFF. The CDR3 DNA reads TGCGCCAGCAGCTATACACTGAACACCGGGGAGCTGTTTTTT. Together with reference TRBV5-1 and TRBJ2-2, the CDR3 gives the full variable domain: KAGVTQTPRYLIKTRGQQVTLSCSPISGHRSVSWYQQTPGQGLQFLFEYFSETQRNKGNFPGRFSGRQFSNSRSEMNVSTLELGDSALYLCASSYTLNTGELFFGEGSRLTVL.

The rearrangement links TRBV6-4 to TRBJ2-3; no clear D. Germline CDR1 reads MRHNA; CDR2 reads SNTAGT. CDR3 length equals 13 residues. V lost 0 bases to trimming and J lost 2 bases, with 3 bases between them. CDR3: CASSDSPTDTQYF. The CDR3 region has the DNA TGTGCCAGCAGTGACTCCCCCACAGATACGCAGTATTTT.

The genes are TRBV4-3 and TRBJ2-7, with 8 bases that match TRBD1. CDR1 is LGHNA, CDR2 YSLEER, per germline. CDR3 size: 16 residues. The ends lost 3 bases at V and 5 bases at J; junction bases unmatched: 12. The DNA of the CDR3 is TGCGCCAGCAGCCACCTATTCGGGACAGGTATCCACGAGCAGTACTTC. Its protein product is CASSHLFGTGIHEQYF.

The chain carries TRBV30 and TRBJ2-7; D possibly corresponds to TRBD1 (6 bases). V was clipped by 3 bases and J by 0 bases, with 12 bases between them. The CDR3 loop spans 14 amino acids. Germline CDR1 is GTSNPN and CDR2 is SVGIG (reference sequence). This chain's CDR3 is CAWSQGSRSYEQYF. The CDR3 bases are TGTGCCTGGAGCCAGGGGTCTCGCTCCTACGAGCAGTACTTC.

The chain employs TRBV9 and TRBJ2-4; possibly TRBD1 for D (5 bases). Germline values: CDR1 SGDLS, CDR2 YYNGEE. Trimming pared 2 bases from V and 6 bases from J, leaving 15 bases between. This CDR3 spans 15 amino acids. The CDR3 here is CASSVGLNGRNIQYF. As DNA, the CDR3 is TGTGCCAGCAGCGTGGGGCTGAATGGAAGAAACATTCAGTACTTC.

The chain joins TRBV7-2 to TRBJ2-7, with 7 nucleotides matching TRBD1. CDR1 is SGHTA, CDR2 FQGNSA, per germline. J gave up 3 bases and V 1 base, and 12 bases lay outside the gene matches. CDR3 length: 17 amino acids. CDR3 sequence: CASSLGGGRFAGYEQYF. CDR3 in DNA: TGTGCCAGCAGCTTAGGAGGGGGCAGATTCGCGGGCTACGAGCAGTACTTC.

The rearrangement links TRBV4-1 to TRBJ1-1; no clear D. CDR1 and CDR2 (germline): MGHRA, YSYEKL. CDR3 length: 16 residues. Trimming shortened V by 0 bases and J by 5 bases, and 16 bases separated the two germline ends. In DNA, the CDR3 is TGCGCCAGCAGCCAAGATCGAACGGGGTTTAGAACTGAAGCTTTCTTT. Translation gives CASSQDRTGFRTEAFF.